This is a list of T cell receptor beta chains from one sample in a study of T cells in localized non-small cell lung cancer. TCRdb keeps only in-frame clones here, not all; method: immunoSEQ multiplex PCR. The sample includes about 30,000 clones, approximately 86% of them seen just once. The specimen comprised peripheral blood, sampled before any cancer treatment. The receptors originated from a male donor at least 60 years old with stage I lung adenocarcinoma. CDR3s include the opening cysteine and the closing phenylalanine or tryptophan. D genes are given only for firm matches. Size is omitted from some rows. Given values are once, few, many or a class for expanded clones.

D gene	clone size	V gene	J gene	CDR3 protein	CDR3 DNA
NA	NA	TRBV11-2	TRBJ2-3	CASSLDTPIVTDTQYF	TGTGCCAGCAGCTTAGATACCCCGATTGTTACAGATACGCAGTATTTT
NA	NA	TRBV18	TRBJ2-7	CASSPGHHEQYF	TGTGCCAGCTCACCTGGACACCACGAGCAGTACTTC
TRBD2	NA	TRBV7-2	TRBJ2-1	CASSLDSGSSYNEQFF	TGTGCCAGCAGCTTGGATAGCGGGAGCTCCTACAATGAGCAGTTCTTC
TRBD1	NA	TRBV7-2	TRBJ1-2	CASSPGQGRVVYGYTF	TGTGCCAGCAGCCCGGGACAGGGAAGAGTGGTCTATGGCTACACCTTC
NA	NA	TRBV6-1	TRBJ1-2	CASTKGPSQGGYTF	TGTGCCAGCACAAAGGGGCCGAGTCAAGGGGGCTACACCTTC
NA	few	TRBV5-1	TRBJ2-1	CASSDGHYRDEQFF	TGCGCCAGCAGCGACGGACATTATCGGGATGAGCAGTTCTTC
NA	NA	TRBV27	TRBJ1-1	CASSYWGRSTEAFF	TGTGCCAGCAGTTACTGGGGGCGTTCTACTGAAGCTTTCTTT
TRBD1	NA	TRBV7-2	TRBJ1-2	CASSLDPDRGGGYTF	TGTGCCAGCAGCTTAGACCCGGACAGGGGTGGCGGCTACACCTTC
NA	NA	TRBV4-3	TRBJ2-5	CASSQDGLGREETQYF	TGCGCCAGCAGCCAAGACGGCCTGGGCAGGGAAGAGACCCAGTACTTC
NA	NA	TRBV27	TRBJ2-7	CASSRGAPMYEQYF	TGTGCCAGCAGTAGAGGTGCCCCTATGTACGAGCAGTACTTC
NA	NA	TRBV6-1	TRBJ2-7	CASSGYRYEQYF	TGTGCCAGCAGTGGATACAGGTACGAGCAGTACTTC